These T cell receptor beta chains were read from a single sample in a study of cytomegalovirus exposure and HLA in healthy donors. This table comes from immunoSEQ multiplex PCR, and its TCRdb copy is limited to in-frame clones, with some not included. Here the sample spans roughly 150,000 clones, 70% to 80% being singletons. Sequencing input: PBMCs. The receptors derive from a male donor in good health and CMV-seronegative. Each CDR3 is given with its conserved first and last residue. D genes are given only for firm matches. Size tells how often a clone was seen (once, few, many) or the class of an expanded clone, and some rows leave it out.

J gene	D gene	V gene	clone size	CDR3 protein	CDR3 DNA
TRBJ2-1	TRBD2	TRBV4-2	-	CASSQDTASGVYNEQFF	TGTGCCAGCAGCCAAGATACGGCTAGCGGAGTGTACAATGAGCAGTTCTTC
TRBJ1-1	-	TRBV5-1	once	CASTDSNTEAFF	TGCGCCAGCACAGATTCGAACACTGAAGCTTTCTTT
TRBJ2-1	-	TRBV14	-	CASSQGGDWFHNEQFF	TGTGCCAGCAGCCAAGGTGGGGACTGGTTTCACAATGAGCAGTTCTTC
TRBJ2-7	TRBD2	TRBV7-2	-	CASSYWTSSGEQYF	TGTGCCAGCAGCTATTGGACTAGCTCTGGCGAGCAGTACTTC
TRBJ1-2	-	TRBV11-2	-	CASSLGFRTVYGYTF	TGTGCCAGCAGCTTAGGTTTTCGGACTGTCTATGGCTACACCTTC
TRBJ2-3	-	TRBV7-9	few	CASMAKGKKDTQYF	TGTGCCAGCATGGCGAAGGGGAAAAAAGATACGCAGTATTTT
TRBJ2-5	-	TRBV6-5	-	CASRPGAAGETQYF	TGTGCCAGTCGTCCCGGCGCCGCGGGGGAGACCCAGTACTTC
TRBJ1-6	TRBD1	TRBV6-1	-	CASTLLDRGNSPLHF	TGTGCCAGCACCCTCCTAGACAGGGGGAATTCACCCCTCCACTTT
TRBJ2-7	-	TRBV7-8	few	CASSQGGYEQYF	TGTGCCAGCAGTCAGGGAGGCTACGAGCAGTACTTC
TRBJ1-2	TRBD1	TRBV7-2	-	CASSYGTGNGYTF	TGTGCCAGCAGCTACGGGACAGGGAATGGCTACACCTTC
TRBJ1-2	TRBD1	TRBV5-4	-	CASSLAGQGARGYTF	TGTGCCAGCAGCTTGGCTGGACAGGGGGCGCGTGGCTACACCTTC
TRBJ2-5	-	TRBV7-9	-	CASSLPSQETQYF	TGTGCCAGCAGCCTACCCTCACAAGAGACCCAGTACTTC
TRBJ2-1	-	TRBV12-5	-	CASGSSGTYNEQFF	TGTGCTAGTGGTTCCTCGGGGACCTACAATGAGCAGTTCTTC
TRBJ2-3	-	TRBV5-1	-	CASSLGTPITDTQYF	TGCGCCAGCAGCCTCGGGACTCCAATTACAGATACGCAGTATTTT
TRBJ1-2	TRBD1	TRBV10-3	-	CASWTGKGGYTF	TGTGCCAGCTGGACAGGGAAGGGCGGCTACACCTTC
TRBJ1-3	TRBD1	TRBV18	-	CASPGQGTSGNTIYF	TGTGCCAGCCCAGGACAGGGGACCTCTGGAAACACCATATATTTT
TRBJ2-3	TRBD1	TRBV19	-	CASRSLDRGVADTQYF	TGTGCCAGTAGATCTCTCGACAGGGGCGTGGCAGATACGCAGTATTTT
TRBJ1-2	TRBD1	TRBV28	-	CASRTGMSNYGYTF	TGTGCCAGCAGGACAGGGATGTCCAACTATGGCTACACCTTC